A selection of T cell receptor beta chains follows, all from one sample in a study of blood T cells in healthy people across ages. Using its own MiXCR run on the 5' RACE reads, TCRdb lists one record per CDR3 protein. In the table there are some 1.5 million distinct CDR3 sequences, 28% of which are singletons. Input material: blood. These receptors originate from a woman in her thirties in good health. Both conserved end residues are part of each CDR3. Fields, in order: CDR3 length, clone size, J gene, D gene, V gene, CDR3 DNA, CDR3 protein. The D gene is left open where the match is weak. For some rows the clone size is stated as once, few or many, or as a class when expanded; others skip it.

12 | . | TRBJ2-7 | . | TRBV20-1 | TGCAGTGCCCTACGGCCCTCTTACGAGCAGTACTTC | CSALRPSYEQYF
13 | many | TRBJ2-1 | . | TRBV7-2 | TGTGCCAGCAGCTTCTCCTTAGGCAATGAGCAGTTCTTC | CASSFSLGNEQFF
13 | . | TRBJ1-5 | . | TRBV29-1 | TGCAGCGTGGCAGTGGGAGTCAGTCAGCCCCAGCATTTT | CSVAVGVSQPQHF
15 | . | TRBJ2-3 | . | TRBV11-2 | TGTGCCAGCAGCTCTACCGGGGTGGCTACAGATACGCAGTATTTT | CASSSTGVATDTQYF
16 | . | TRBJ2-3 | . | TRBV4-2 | TGTGCCAGCAGCCAAGAGGCGCGGGGTTGGATAGATACGCAGTGTTTT | CASSQEARGWIDTQCF
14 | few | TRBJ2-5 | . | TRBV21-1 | TGTGCCAGCAGCAATGGGACAGGGGGGGAGACCCAGTACTTC | CASSNGTGGETQYF
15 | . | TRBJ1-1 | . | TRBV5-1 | TGCGCCAGCAGCTTGGTGGTTTCAGAGACCACTGAAGCTTTCTTT | CASSLVVSETTEAFF
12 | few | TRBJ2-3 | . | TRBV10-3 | TGTGCCATCAGAGACCCCTCAGATACGCAGTATTTT | CAIRDPSDTQYF
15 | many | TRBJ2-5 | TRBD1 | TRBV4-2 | TGTGCCAGCAGCCAGGCGACAGGGCTCAAGGAGACCCAGTACTTC | CASSQATGLKETQYF
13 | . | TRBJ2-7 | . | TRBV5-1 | TGCGCCAGCAGCTTGGATGGGCACTACGAGCAGTACTTC | CASSLDGHYEQYF
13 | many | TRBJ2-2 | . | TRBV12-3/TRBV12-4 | TGTGCCAGCAGTTTTCGGGGTACCGGGGAGCTGTTTTTT | CASSFRGTGELFF
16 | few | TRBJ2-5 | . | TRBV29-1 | TGCAGCGCCGCTCGCTTGGGGACCAGGGCCGGAGAGACCCAGTACTTC | CSAARLGTRAGETQYF
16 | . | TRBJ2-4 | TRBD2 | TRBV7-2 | TGTGCCAGCAGCTTAGGACGAGGCGCGGGAGTTTACGGGCAGTACTTC | CASSLGRGAGVYGQYF
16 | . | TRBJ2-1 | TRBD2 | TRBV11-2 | TGTGTCAGCAGCTTACTAGCGGGGGACCCCTACAATGAGCAGTTCTTC | CVSSLLAGDPYNEQFF
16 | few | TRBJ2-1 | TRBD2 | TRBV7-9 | TGTGCCAGCAGCCACCCCTTAGTAGCGGGAGAAGGTGAGCAGTTCTTC | CASSHPLVAGEGEQFF
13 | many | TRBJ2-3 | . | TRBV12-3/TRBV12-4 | TGTGCCAGCAGGGGTCGGGGCACAGATACGCAGTATTTT | CASRGRGTDTQYF
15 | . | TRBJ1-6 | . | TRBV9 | TGTGCCAGCAGCGTGGGGGGGACGAGGAATTCACCCCTCCACTTT | CASSVGGTRNSPLHF
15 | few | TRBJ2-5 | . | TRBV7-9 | TGTGCCAGCAGCCTCAATGTGGCAGGCCAAGAGACCCAGTACTTC | CASSLNVAGQETQYF
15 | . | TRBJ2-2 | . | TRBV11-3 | TGTGCCAGCAGCCCCAGGGTAGGGTCCACCGGGGAGCTGTTTTTT | CASSPRVGSTGELFF
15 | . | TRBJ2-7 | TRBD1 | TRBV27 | TGTGCCAGCAGTTATCAAAACAGGGGGCGTAACGAGCAGTACTTC | CASSYQNRGRNEQYF
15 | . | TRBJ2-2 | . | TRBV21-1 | TGTGCCAGCAGCCCGAGGCCGGATTTGAGCGGGGAGCTGTTTTTT | CASSPRPDLSGELFF
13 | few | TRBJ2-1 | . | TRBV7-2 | TGTGCCAGCAGCTTAGCGCGTAGTGACGGGCAGTTCTTC | CASSLARSDGQFF
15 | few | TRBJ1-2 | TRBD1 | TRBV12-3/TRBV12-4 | TGTGCCAGCAGCTGGGGAACGACAGGGGATTATGGCTACACCTTC | CASSWGTTGDYGYTF
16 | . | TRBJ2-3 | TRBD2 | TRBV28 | TGTGCCAGCAGCCGCCACAGCGGGAGGGGCACAGATACGCAGTATTTT | CASSRHSGRGTDTQYF
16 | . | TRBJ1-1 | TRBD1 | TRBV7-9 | TGTGCCAGCAGCTTAGTAGGGACAGGGCTGGGCACTGAAGCTTTCTTT | CASSLVGTGLGTEAFF
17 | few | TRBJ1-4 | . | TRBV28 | TGTGCCAGCAGAGCTATCCGGACACACTCAACTAATGAAAAACTGTTTTTT | CASRAIRTHSTNEKLFF